This passage covers 21 T cell receptor beta chains from one sample sequenced in a study of T cell responses to AZD1222 COVID-19 vaccine. The protocol was immunoSEQ multiplex PCR, while the TCRdb copy is restricted to in-frame clones and leaves out a portion. The data hold 200,000 or so clones, with around 88% observed a single time. The sample consisted of peripheral blood, taken on day 0 of AZD1222 vaccination. These TCRs come from an adult in good health.

The gene calls are TRBV14 and TRBJ2-4, with D possibly matching TRBD2 (5 bases). The ends were cut back, 3 bases at V and 0 bases at J, with 21 bases in the middle. Germline V lookup: CDR1 SGHDN, CDR2 FVKESK. This CDR3 spans 19 amino acids. The CDR3 sequence: CASSQSSKGAEIAKNIQYF. As DNA, the CDR3 is TGTGCCAGCAGCCAGTCAAGTAAGGGAGCGGAGATAGCCAAAAACATTCAGTACTTC.

The J gene is TRBJ1-2, the V gene TRBV14; maybe TRBD1 (6 bases). The CDR3 runs 14 residues. Germline V gene data show CDR1 as SGHDN and CDR2 as FVKESK. V was clipped by 3 bases and J by 4 bases, with 12 bases between them. The CDR3 protein is CASSHAGVSYGYTF. In nucleotides, the CDR3 is TGTGCCAGCAGCCACGCAGGGGTGAGCTATGGCTACACCTTC.

This chain links TRBV4-1 with TRBJ2-1, with D tentatively TRBD2 (5 bases). This CDR3 spans 14 amino acids. CDR1 is MGHRA, CDR2 YSYEKL, per germline. V was shortened by 3 bases and J by 8 bases, with 14 bases between the two germline ends. CDR3 in DNA: TGCGCCAGCAGCCATTTAGCGTCTGGGGATGAGCAGTTCTTC. Amino acid sequence: CASSHLASGDEQFF.

This clone was counted once. This chain connects TRBV18 to TRBJ1-6; no firm D call. The CDR3 runs to 15 residues. Trimming shortened V by 5 bases and J by 3 bases, and 11 bases separated the two germline ends. The germline CDR1 and CDR2 sequences are KGHSH and LQKENI. This CDR3 is CASSGDTDYNSPLHF. CDR3 in DNA: TGTGCCAGCTCAGGAGACACAGACTATAATTCACCCCTCCACTTT.

The chain carries TRBV21-1 and TRBJ2-5. TRBV21-1 is a pseudogene locus. The CDR3 has 14 residues. CDR3 sequence: CASSKGLGDETQYF. As DNA, the CDR3 is TGTGCCAGCAGCAAAGGACTTGGGGACGAGACCCAGTACTTC.

This clone was detected only once. The J gene is TRBJ2-7, the V gene TRBV27; 9 bases map to TRBD1. Germline assignment: CDR1 MNHEY and CDR2 SMNVEV (reference sequence). V lost 2 bases to trimming and J lost 3 bases; unmatched junction nucleotides: 5. This CDR3 contains 15 residues. This chain's CDR3 is CASSLTQTGGYEQYF. In nucleotides, the CDR3 is TGTGCCAGCAGTTTAACCCAGACAGGGGGCTACGAGCAGTACTTC.

This chain uses TRBV7-2 with TRBJ1-1, with D perhaps TRBD1 (5 bases). Germline values: CDR1 SGHTA, CDR2 FQGNSA. The germline V and J ends were trimmed by 3 bases and 4 bases, with 9 bases remaining between them. The CDR3 totals 13 residues. CDR3 protein: CASSFQGGTEAFF. The CDR3 region has the DNA TGTGCCAGCAGCTTTCAGGGAGGCACTGAAGCTTTCTTT. Full variable domain (rest looked up from reference TRBV7-2 and TRBJ1-1): GAGVSQSPSNKVTEKGKDVELRCDPISGHTALYWYRQSLGQGLEFLIYFQGNSAPDKSGLPSDRFSAERTGGSVSTLTIQRTQQEDSAVYLCASSFQGGTEAFFGQGTRLTVV.

The J gene is TRBJ2-2, the V gene TRBV2; D is perhaps TRBD2 (5 bases). The length of the CDR3 is 15 residues. Between the trimmed V and J ends, which lost 8 bases and 4 bases, there was a span of 17 bases. From germline, CDR1 is SNHLY and CDR2 FYNNEI. As DNA, the CDR3 is TGTGCCAGCCGGCTAGCTAGTGTAGTCACCGGGGAGCTGTTTTTT. It specifies CASRLASVVTGELFF. Complete variable domain (other parts from reference TRBV2 and TRBJ2-2): EPEVTQTPSHQVTQMGQEVILRCVPISNHLYFYWYRQILGQKVEFLVSFYNNEISEKSEIFDDQFSVERPDGSNFTLKIRSTKLEDSAMYFCASRLASVVTGELFFGEGSRLTVL.

The V call is TRBV11-2, the J call TRBJ1-2, with TRBD1 as a possible D gene (5 bases). V was shortened by 6 bases and J by 4 bases, with 21 bases between the two germline ends. CDR1 and CDR2 (germline): SGHAT, FQNNGV. CDR3 length: 16 residues. The CDR3 DNA sequence: TGTGCCAGCAGTCCAGGGCTACAGGAGGGGTCCTATGGCTACACCTTC. Encoded protein: CASSPGLQEGSYGYTF.

This sequence joins TRBV7-9 and TRBJ2-2, with unresolved D. CDR3 size: 14 residues. V lost 6 bases and J 0 bases, leaving 8 bases between the germline ends. Looked up from germline, CDR1 is SEHNR and CDR2 is FQNEAQ (reference sequence). CDR3 sequence reads: CASRRNSNTGELFF. CDR3 DNA sequence: TGTGCCAGCAGACGCAATTCGAACACCGGGGAGCTGTTTTTT.

The chain employs TRBV9 and TRBJ1-1; the D gene is possibly TRBD1 (5 bases). The germline V gene has CDR1 SGDLS and CDR2 YYNGEE. The V and J ends lost 0 bases and 1 base respectively, with 10 bases between them. CDR3 length: 15 amino acids. CDR3 DNA: TGTGCCAGCAGCGTAGAGGCAGGGACGAACACTGAAGCTTTCTTT. It specifies CASSVEAGTNTEAFF.

The CDR3: CASSRSLTSTDTQYF. For the CDR3, the DNA is TGTGCCAGCAGCCGTTCGTTAACTAGCACAGATACGCAGTATTTT. The rearrangement links TRBV4-2 to TRBJ2-3; no definite D call. Trimming left V 4 bases short and J 0 bases short, with 11 bases between. The germline V gene has CDR1 LGHNA and CDR2 YNFKEQ. The CDR3 runs 15 residues.

This chain uses TRBV7-8 with TRBJ2-7, with TRBD2 identical over 11 bases. The CDR3 consists of 15 residues. Trimming at V came to 1 base and at J to 6 bases, leaving 5 bases not matched to a gene. Germline lookup yields CDR1 SGHVS and CDR2 FQNEAQ. The CDR3 region is CASSLGLAGGREQYF. The CDR3, as DNA: TGTGCCAGCAGCTTAGGGCTAGCGGGGGGTCGCGAGCAGTACTTC.

The chain combines TRBV3-1 (or the pseudogene TRBV3-2) with TRBJ1-3, with D unresolved. This CDR3 has 15 amino acids. Per germline, CDR1 LGHDT and CDR2 YNNKEL (reference sequence). Between the trimmed V and J ends, which lost 3 bases and 0 bases, there was a span of 9 bases. CDR3 DNA sequence: TGTGCCAGCAGCCAGGGTAGAGGCTCTGGAAACACCATATATTTT. Its protein product is CASSQGRGSGNTIYF.

The count of this clone is one. V and J are TRBV5-5 and TRBJ1-2; 7 nucleotides align to TRBD1. The germline V gene encodes CDR1 SGHKS and CDR2 YYEKEE (reference sequence). The CDR3 has 15 residues. The ends lost 2 bases at V and 0 bases at J; junction bases unmatched: 4. The CDR3 here is CASSLTGASNYGYTF. In DNA form, the CDR3 reads TGTGCCAGCAGCTTAACAGGGGCCTCTAACTATGGCTACACCTTC.

The gene calls are TRBV28 and TRBJ1-4, with D tentatively TRBD1 (5 bases). V was clipped by 5 bases and J by 5 bases, with 15 bases between them. CDR1 is MDHEN, CDR2 SYDVKM, per germline. The CDR3 extends over 15 amino acids. CDR3 in amino acids: CASSTRDVGNEKLFF. CDR3 coding DNA: TGTGCCAGCAGTACAAGGGACGTTGGCAATGAAAAACTGTTTTTT.

The rearrangement links TRBV6-2 or TRBV6-3 to TRBJ1-5; no reliable D call. Trimming shortened V by 3 bases and J by 6 bases, and 12 bases separated the two germline ends. Germline CDR1 reads MNHEY; CDR2 reads SVGEGT. The CDR3 sequence is 14 residues long. The CDR3 is CASSYPGLGQPQHF. DNA for the CDR3: TGTGCCAGCAGTTATCCCGGGTTGGGTCAGCCCCAGCATTTT.

The V call is TRBV6-6, the J call TRBJ2-5; 7 positions match TRBD2. The CDR3 spans 19 residues. Trimming at V came to 6 bases and at J to 2 bases, leaving 21 bases not matched to a gene. Germline V gives CDR1 MNHNY, CDR2 SVGAGI (reference sequence). The CDR3 sequence is CASSDLTRGGAGPQETQYF. The CDR3 nucleotides read TGTGCCAGCAGCGACTTGACTCGCGGGGGAGCGGGCCCTCAAGAGACCCAGTACTTC.

The chain links TRBV2 to TRBJ2-1; possible D gene TRBD2, 6 bases. V dropped 3 bases and J dropped 4 bases, with 13 bases sitting between them. CDR1 SNHLY and CDR2 FYNNEI come from the germline V gene. The CDR3 sequence is 15 residues long. CDR3 in amino acids: CASSDSGVGYNEQFF. The CDR3 DNA reads TGTGCCAGCAGTGACTCGGGGGTAGGGTACAATGAGCAGTTCTTC. The variable domain in full, completed from reference TRBV2 and TRBJ2-1, reads EPEVTQTPSHQVTQMGQEVILRCVPISNHLYFYWYRQILGQKVEFLVSFYNNEISEKSEIFDDQFSVERPDGSNFTLKIRSTKLEDSAMYFCASSDSGVGYNEQFFGPGTRLTVL.

The chain combines TRBV10-1 with TRBJ1-2; 7 bases line up with TRBD1. This CDR3 comprises 13 residues. Trimming at V came to 4 bases and at J to 4 bases, leaving 3 bases not matched to a gene. In germline, CDR1 is WNHNN, CDR2 SYGVQD (reference sequence). CDR3 nucleotide sequence: TGCGCCAGCAGTGTGACAGGGACCTATGGCTACACCTTC. It specifies CASSVTGTYGYTF.

The genes are TRBV12-3 or TRBV12-4 and TRBJ1-2; D gene ambiguous. This CDR3 spans 13 amino acids. The V and J ends lost 3 bases and 8 bases respectively, with 13 bases between them. CDR3 nucleotide sequence: TGTGCCAGCAGTTTTACCCGCACCGAGGGCTACACCTTC. It yields the protein CASSFTRTEGYTF.